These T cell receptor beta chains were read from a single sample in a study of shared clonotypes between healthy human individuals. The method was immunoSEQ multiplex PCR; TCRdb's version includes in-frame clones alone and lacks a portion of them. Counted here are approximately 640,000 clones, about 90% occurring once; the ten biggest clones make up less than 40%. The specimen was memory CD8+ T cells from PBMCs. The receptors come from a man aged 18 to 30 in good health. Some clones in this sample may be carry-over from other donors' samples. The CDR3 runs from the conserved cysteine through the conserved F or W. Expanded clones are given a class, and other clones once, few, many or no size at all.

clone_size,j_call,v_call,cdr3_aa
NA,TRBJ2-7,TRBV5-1,CASSPSTPSYEQYF
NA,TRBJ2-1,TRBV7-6,CASSSYTSGLDNEQFF
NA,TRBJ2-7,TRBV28,CASSSPREGIRDEQYF
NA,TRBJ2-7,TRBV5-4,CASSSLQGPDEQYF
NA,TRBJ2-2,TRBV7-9,CASSLGSAEGTGELFF
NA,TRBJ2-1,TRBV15,CATSPRGTVHNEQFF
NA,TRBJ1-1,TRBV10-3,CAITDDREANTEAFF
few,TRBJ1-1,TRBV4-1,CASSQGGIMNTEAFF
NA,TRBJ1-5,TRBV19,CASSAWTGPSNQPQHF
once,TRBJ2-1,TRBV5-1,CASSSLPSGWASGTGGEQFF
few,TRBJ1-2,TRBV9,CASSVGRVSSSYGYTF
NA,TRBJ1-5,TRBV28,CASSFEGGSNQPQHF
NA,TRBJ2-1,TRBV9,CASSVEGTGFRNEQFF
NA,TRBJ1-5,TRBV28,CASSLTDRAGNQPQHF
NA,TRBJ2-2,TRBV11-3,CASSFDPGELFF
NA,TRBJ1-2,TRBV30,CAWSENVEDGYTF
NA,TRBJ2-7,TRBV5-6,CASSYTTYEQYF
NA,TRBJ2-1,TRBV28,CASKLGRRSYNEQFF
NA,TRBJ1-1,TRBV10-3,CAISPGASGAEAFF
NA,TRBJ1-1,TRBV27,CASLKRGVGDTEAFF
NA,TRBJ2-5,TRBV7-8,CASTGTVDRETQYF
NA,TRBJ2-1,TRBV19,CASSIRWREGLNEQFF
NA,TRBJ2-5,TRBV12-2,CASRQGQGVGTQYF
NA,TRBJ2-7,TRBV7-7,CASSLMVGPGEQYF
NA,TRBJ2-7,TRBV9,CASSATTGGIYEQYF
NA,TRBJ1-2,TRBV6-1,CAIRQEDGYTF
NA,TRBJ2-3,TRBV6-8,CASSYFVRGSSTDTQYF